This T cell receptor (beta chain) was obtained from a study of T-cell reconstitution after alpha-beta-depleted transplantation in children. CDR1 is SGHRS, CDR2 YFSETQ, per germline. The CDR3 contains 16 residues. V shed 4 bases and J 2 bases; nucleotides not matched to a gene: 8. Study-wide findings and caveats: Newly produced T cells mostly accounted for T-cell counts and diversity one year post-transplant.

This clonotype was counted many times. Its specificity is not known. The authors prepared the TCRbeta library with unique molecular identifiers. TCRdb passed the PCR reads through MiXCR, listing each CDR3 protein once. The data show about 300,000 distinct CDR3 sequences, roughly 8.2% seen once. This chain uses TRBV5-1 with TRBJ2-7, with 11 nucleotides matching TRBD2. The source of this sequence is a female patient younger than 10 who had a stem cell transplant for Fanconi anemia, so the T cells may come from the graft donor. Sample: peripheral blood, taken 360 days after TCRalphabeta/CD19-depleted stem cell transplant. The chain's CDR3 is CASSRILAGGTYEQYF. The DNA of the CDR3 is TGCGCCAGCAGCCGTATCCTAGCGGGGGGCACCTACGAGCAGTACTTC.